The rows below give T cell receptor beta chains drawn from one sample of a study of immune evolution from preneoplasia to lung adenocarcinoma. Some clones are missing from TCRdb's copy, which holds only in-frame ones; the method was immunoSEQ multiplex PCR. This sample has fewer than 5,500 clones, with around four fifths found just once. The source material was FFPE minimally invasive lung adenocarcinoma tissue. These receptors were collected from a person aged 55-80 years with lung adenocarcinoma. CDR3s include the opening cysteine and the closing phenylalanine or tryptophan. A D gene is named only where the DNA matches it firmly. Rows may omit the clone size; those that give it use once, few, many or a size class.

clone_size | j_call | v_call | d_call | cdr3_aa | cdr3_nt
NA | TRBJ2-1 | TRBV9 | NA | CASSVVWGGAGEQFF | TGTGCCAGCAGCGTAGTATGGGGGGGGGCTGGTGAGCAGTTCTTC
NA | TRBJ2-7 | TRBV6-6 | NA | CASRYGTSYEQYF | TGTGCCAGCAGATATGGGACGTCCTACGAGCAGTACTTC
once | TRBJ2-7 | TRBV7-3 | NA | CASSLTTGYEQYF | TGTGCCAGCAGCTTAACCACAGGCTACGAGCAGTACTTC
NA | TRBJ1-2 | TRBV5-1 | NA | CASRVDEGYYGYTF | TGCGCCAGCAGAGTTGACGAAGGGTACTATGGCTACACCTTC
NA | TRBJ1-2 | TRBV5-4 | NA | CASSLQGRPNYGYTF | TGTGCCAGCAGCTTGCAGGGCCGCCCTAACTATGGCTACACCTTC
NA | TRBJ2-1 | TRBV27 | TRBD1 | CASSLSGTGWNEQFF | TGTGCCAGCAGTTTATCCGGGACAGGGTGGAATGAGCAGTTCTTC
once | TRBJ1-1 | TRBV30 | NA | CAWSHLGTEAFF | TGTGCCTGGAGCCATCTCGGGACTGAAGCTTTCTTT
NA | TRBJ2-1 | TRBV15 | NA | CATSSPEWEQFF | TGTGCCACCAGCAGCCCCGAATGGGAGCAGTTCTTC
NA | TRBJ1-3 | TRBV12-5 | TRBD1 | CASGLGQSSGNTIYF | TGTGCTAGTGGTCTGGGACAGTCCTCTGGAAACACCATATATTTT
NA | TRBJ2-7 | TRBV6-4 | NA | CASSDSKERQGPYEQYF | TGTGCCAGCAGTGACTCGAAGGAGCGGCAGGGACCCTACGAGCAGTACTTC
NA | TRBJ1-2 | TRBV5-1 | NA | CASSSTSGTGYTF | TGCGCCAGCAGCTCCACTTCAGGTACTGGCTACACCTTC
NA | TRBJ1-5 | TRBV5-1 | NA | CASSLGQDQPQHF | TGCGCCAGCAGCTTGGGGCAGGATCAGCCCCAGCATTTT
NA | TRBJ2-7 | TRBV18 | NA | CASSPQLSADEQYF | TGTGCCAGCTCACCTCAGCTCTCTGCCGACGAGCAGTACTTC
NA | TRBJ1-5 | TRBV7-2 | TRBD1 | CASSVAGTGGAGQPQHF | TGTGCCAGCAGCGTAGCCGGGACAGGGGGCGCAGGTCAGCCCCAGCATTTT
once | TRBJ1-1 | TRBV19 | NA | CASSLAGMNTEAFF | TGTGCCAGTAGCCTCGCGGGGATGAACACTGAAGCTTTCTTT
NA | TRBJ1-1 | TRBV7-3 | TRBD1 | CASSLTGSGQTGGEDTEAFF | TGTGCCAGCAGCTTAACGGGTTCTGGGCAGACAGGGGGTGAGGACACTGAAGCTTTCTTT
NA | TRBJ1-1 | TRBV2 | NA | CASSGGDLEGTEAFF | TGTGCCAGCAGTGGGGGGGACCTTGAGGGCACTGAAGCTTTCTTT
once | TRBJ1-5 | TRBV28 | NA | CASNLQPQHF | TGTGCCAGCAATCTTCAGCCCCAGCATTTT
NA | TRBJ1-2 | TRBV11-3 | NA | CASSFAGKGYTF | TGTGCCAGCAGCTTTGCCGGGAAAGGCTACACCTTC
NA | TRBJ2-1 | TRBV5-6 | TRBD2 | CASSLQGLAGFYNEQFF | TGTGCCAGCAGCTTACAGGGTCTAGCGGGTTTTTACAATGAGCAGTTCTTC
NA | TRBJ2-1 | TRBV5-6 | NA | CASSSDLYNEQFF | TGTGCCAGCAGCTCGGATCTATACAATGAGCAGTTCTTC
NA | TRBJ2-5 | TRBV29-1 | TRBD2 | CSVRSGLAGPSETQYF | TGCAGCGTTAGATCGGGACTAGCGGGCCCTAGCGAGACCCAGTACTTC
NA | TRBJ2-3 | TRBV28 | NA | CASSLGGIGDTQYF | TGTGCCAGCAGTTTGGGCGGGATTGGAGATACGCAGTATTTT
NA | TRBJ1-2 | TRBV5-1 | TRBD1 | CASSLAPRLGPGTEQPDYGYTF | TGCGCCAGCAGCTTGGCCCCACGGCTTGGCCCCGGGACAGAGCAGCCCGACTATGGCTACACCTTC
NA | TRBJ2-7 | TRBV19 | NA | CASSITASYEQYF | TGTGCCAGTAGTATAACAGCGTCCTACGAGCAGTACTTC
NA | TRBJ2-3 | TRBV28 | NA | CASSSPPTDTQYF | TGTGCCAGCAGTTCCCCCCCGACAGATACGCAGTATTTT
NA | TRBJ1-1 | TRBV6-1 | NA | CASSEILSGRTNTEAFF | TGTGCCAGCAGTGAAATCTTGTCGGGACGGACGAACACTGAAGCTTTCTTT
NA | TRBJ2-1 | TRBV9 | NA | CASSGDDPSKQFF | TGTGCCAGCAGCGGAGACGATCCAAGTAAGCAGTTCTTC
NA | TRBJ2-7 | TRBV7-9 | TRBD1 | CASSDRGEQYF | TGTGCCAGCAGCGACAGGGGGGAGCAGTACTTC
NA | TRBJ1-6 | TRBV30 | TRBD1 | CAWGLSGTANSPLHF | TGTGCCTGGGGTTTATCCGGGACAGCTAATTCACCCCTCCACTTT